A single sample gave rise to the 8 T cell receptor beta chains below, sequenced in a study of shared clonotypes between healthy human individuals. Libraries were prepared by immunoSEQ multiplex PCR; TCRdb keeps only in-frame clonotypes and omits some of them. Among some 2 million clones listed, about 95% were seen once. Terminally differentiated effector memory CD45RA+ cells were left out of the naive CD8 fraction, which was CD45RO-negative and positively selected for CCR7. What was sequenced was naive CD8+ T cells sorted from blood. The receptor set was obtained from a man aged 18 to 29 in good health.

In the case of this clone: A junction end diverges from the germline sequence, so it may reflect a read error. The chain uses TRBV13 and TRBJ1-2; D remains ambiguous. Germline V gene lookup returns CDR1 PRHDT and CDR2 FYEKMQ (reference sequence). This CDR3 contains 11 residues. CDR3 sequence (DNA): TGTGCCAGCAGCATATCGACCGCCCGAGCCTTC. This encodes CASSISTARAF.

The V call is TRBV10-3, the J call TRBJ1-2; D is unresolved. The V end was cut by 5 bases, the J end by 4 bases, with 17 bases between. The CDR3 has 15 residues. Per the germline V gene, CDR1 is ENHRY and CDR2 is SYGVKD. The CDR3 protein is CAISHSPELIYGYTF. As DNA, the CDR3 is TGTGCCATCAGTCACTCCCCGGAGCTGATCTATGGCTACACCTTC.

This chain connects TRBV10-3 to TRBJ2-5; TRBD1 matches at 9 bases. This CDR3 has 18 residues. Trimming took 0 bases from V and 1 from J; bases not matched to a gene: 9. Germline V gives CDR1 ENHRY, CDR2 SYGVKD. Written as DNA, the CDR3 is TGTGCCATCAGTGAGTCGTTATGGACAGGGGCCTCCCAAGAGACCCAGTACTTC. Amino acids: CAISESLWTGASQETQYF.

J is TRBJ2-1 and V is TRBV6-5, with 7 positions matching TRBD2. Germline V lookup: CDR1 MNHEY, CDR2 SVGAGI. V gave up 6 bases and J gave up 9 bases; unmatched junction bases: 11. The CDR3 is 14 residues long. CDR3 DNA sequence: TGTGCCAGCAGCCTGAGCGGGAATGGAGGTGAGCAGTTCTTC. Translated: CASSLSGNGGEQFF.

V is TRBV5-1 and J is TRBJ2-1; TRBD2 might be the D (6 bases). Germline V gene data show CDR1 as SGHRS and CDR2 as YFSETQ. The CDR3 is made up of 14 amino acids. The germline V and J ends were trimmed by 2 bases and 3 bases, with 9 bases remaining between them. The CDR3 reads CASSFRTNYNEQFF. CDR3 in DNA: TGCGCCAGCAGCTTTAGGACTAACTACAATGAGCAGTTCTTC.

The V call is TRBV6-5, the J call TRBJ2-1; tentative D call: TRBD2 (5 bases). The CDR3 sequence is 12 residues long. Germline V gene sequence: CDR1 MNHEY, CDR2 SVGAGI. The V end was cut by 5 bases, the J end by 14 bases, with 16 bases between. CDR3 loop: CASSPADSWKFF. Written as DNA, the CDR3 is TGTGCCAGCAGTCCCGCGGACTCGTGGAAGTTCTTC.

This clone was picked up many times. V usage is TRBV30 and J usage is TRBJ2-1; D call uncertain. Trimming removed 1 base from V and 5 bases from J, with 0 bases in between. This CDR3 is 10 amino acids long. The germline V gene encodes CDR1 GTSNPN and CDR2 SVGIG (reference sequence). The CDR3 bases are TGTGCCTGGAGTGACAATGAGCAGTTCTTC. The encoded protein is CAWSDNEQFF.

The genes are TRBV27 and TRBJ2-1, with 9 bases fitting TRBD1. Germline CDR1 MNHEY, CDR2 SMNVEV (reference sequence). This CDR3 has 18 amino acids. After removal of 2 bases from V and 7 bases from J, the junction contained 15 bases not matched to a gene. In DNA, the CDR3 is TGTGCCAGCAGTTTAATCGGCATGGGACAGGGAGGACGGAATGAGCAGTTCTTC. The encoded protein is CASSLIGMGQGGRNEQFF.